This T cell receptor (beta chain) was captured by sequencing in a study of OX40 agonist ivuxolimab in advanced cancers. Study results and caveats: Among expanded peripheral T cells, antigen specificity went undetermined. Both blood CD4+ and CD8+ T cells showed clonal growth by week 6 at 0.1 to 3.0 mg/kg.

The CDR3 contains 13 residues. Comment on this clone: Its antigen is unknown.

The assay was immunoSEQ multiplex PCR, and TCRdb's table has in-frame clones only and misses some. The data show 20,000 to 25,000 clones, more than 65% seen once. The input for sequencing was CD4+ or CD8+ T cells sorted from blood, taken in a trial of the OX40 agonist ivuxolimab. This receptor was taken from an adult with an advanced solid tumor such as melanoma, head and neck, liver or kidney cancer. The chain couples TRBV21-1 to TRBJ1-4; the tabulated D call, TRBD1, remains unverified against the DNA. TRBV21-1 constitutes a pseudogene. This CDR3 reads CASSSNRNEKLFF. The CDR3 DNA reads TGTGCCAGCAGCAGCAACAGGAATGAAAAACTGTTTTTT.